This passage covers 5 T cell receptor beta chains from one sample sequenced in a study of T cells in Graves' hyperthyroidism and ophthalmopathy (dated by TCRdb to about 2019). Libraries were made using multiplex PCR. Sequencing was performed on an Illumina HiSeq 2000. TCR beta CDR3 regions were amplified from RNA transcripts. The first round of RT-PCR for the TCR CDR3 was performed with the HTBI primer set and the Qiagen OneStep RT-PCR kit. The public reads were reanalyzed by TCRdb: fastp trimming at Q25, MiXCR alignment, in-frame beta chains only. Every CDR3 protein is listed once, alongside the most common genes and DNA of its rows. In all, the sample holds around 390,000 distinct CDR3 sequences, and about 14% of those were seen once. The biggest ten clones account for around a fifth of the sample. Source material: blood. Every receptor here comes from a woman between 25 and 40 years old with Graves' ophthalmopathy.

Ten or more counts support this clonotype. The chain links TRBV6-4 to TRBJ2-1, with TRBD1 matching over 10 bases. This CDR3 has 15 residues. Germline CDR1 is MRHNA and CDR2 is SNTAGT. J was trimmed by 6 bases and V by 4 bases; bases with no gene match: 6. The CDR3 spells CASSGGTGDVNEQFF. Written as DNA, the CDR3 is TGTGCCAGCAGTGGCGGGACAGGGGATGTCAATGAGCAGTTCTTC.

This clonotype was recorded many times. Written as DNA, the CDR3 is TGTGCCTGGAGTACATCTGCGGGCAGGTCGCATGAATGGGGAAAACTGTTTTTT. It specifies CAWSTSAGRSHEWGKLFF. The chain has TRBV30 and TRBJ1-4; D not certain. Germline CDR1 and CDR2: GTSNPN and SVGIG (reference sequence). Deletions cut 2 bases from V and 10 bases from J, with 29 bases between. The CDR3 consists of 18 residues.

The chain combines TRBV3-1 with TRBJ2-1, with 10 bases that match TRBD2. The CDR3 contains 16 residues. Germline assignment: CDR1 LGHDT and CDR2 YNNKEL (reference sequence). J was trimmed by 7 bases and V by 0 bases; bases with no gene match: 6. CDR3: CASSQELLAGANEQFF. DNA of the CDR3: TGTGCCAGCAGCCAAGAACTTCTAGCGGGGGCTAATGAGCAGTTCTTC.

This clonotype has ten or more counts. V is TRBV28 and J is TRBJ2-3; TRBD2 matches 8 bases. Germline V gene sequence: CDR1 MDHEN, CDR2 SYDVKM. The CDR3 length is 16 residues. Trimming removed 5 bases from V and 5 bases from J; junction bases left unmatched: 12. CDR3 region: CASSPGLGSPLDTQYF. The CDR3 DNA sequence: TGTGCCAGCAGTCCGGGACTAGGGAGTCCCCTAGATACGCAGTATTTT.

The table lists this clonotype with many counts. The rearrangement joins TRBV5-1 to TRBJ2-5; D ambiguous. V shed 0 bases and J shed 0 bases, with 6 bases lying between them. CDR1 SGHRS and CDR2 YFSETQ come from the germline V gene. CDR3 length: 14 amino acids. The CDR3 DNA sequence: TGCGCCAGCAGCTTGGTTGCGAACCAAGAGACCCAGTACTTC. Encoded protein: CASSLVANQETQYF.